Each of the 6 T cell receptor beta chains below was sequenced from the same sample in a study of T-cell memory formation after mild COVID-19. TCRdb re-called the 5' RACE reads with MiXCR, one entry per CDR3 protein. The sample has 200,000 to 250,000 distinct CDR3 sequences, just over 15% seen once; the top ten hold around 2.2%. The sample was PBMCs or a T cell subset sorted from them (not recorded which). All receptors derive from an adult woman who had mild COVID-19 (a few samples of this study predate the infection). Cell type and time point are not known.

The chain has TRBV18 and TRBJ2-1; tentatively, D is TRBD1 or TRBD2 (5 bases each). Germline V gives CDR1 KGHSH, CDR2 LQKENI. The CDR3 is 14 residues long. V gave up 4 bases and J gave up 8 bases, with 15 bases separating them. In nucleotides, the CDR3 is TGTGCCAGCTCACAACGGGACCAGATGGATGAGCAGTTCTTC. Translation: CASSQRDQMDEQFF. Variable domain in full (rest from reference TRBV18 and TRBJ2-1): NAGVMQNPRHLVRRRGQEARLRCSPMKGHSHVYWYRQLPEEGLKFMVYLQKENIIDESGMPKERFSAEFPKEGPSILRIQQVVRGDSAAYFCASSQRDQMDEQFFGPGTRLTVL.

The DNA for the CDR3 is TGCAGCGTTGAAGATAAGCAGGGCTCCTCTGGAAACACCATATATTTT. The encoded protein is CSVEDKQGSSGNTIYF. V and J are TRBV29-1 and TRBJ1-3; D perhaps matches TRBD1 (5 bases). Deletions cut 0 bases from V and 0 bases from J, with 12 bases between. Per germline, CDR1 SQVTM and CDR2 ANQGSEA. The CDR3 length is 16 residues.

This clonotype was observed once. This chain connects TRBV3-1 to TRBJ2-2, with D hard to call. Germline CDR1 reads LGHDT; CDR2 reads YNNKEL (reference sequence). CDR3 length: 16 amino acids. V lost 1 base and J 1 base, leaving 10 bases between the germline ends. The CDR3 here is CASSQGGGLNTGELFF. The CDR3 DNA sequence: TGTGCCAGCAGCCAAGGAGGTGGCCTGAACACCGGGGAGCTGTTTTTT.

This clonotype was counted only a few times. V usage is TRBV12-3 or TRBV12-4 and J usage is TRBJ1-1; D uncertain. V shed 4 bases and J shed 3 bases, with 9 bases lying between them. The CDR3 has 13 amino acids. CDR3 DNA sequence: TGTGCCAGCAGTTGGGGAGACTACACTGAAGCTTTCTTT. Translation gives CASSWGDYTEAFF.

The V and J genes are TRBV18 and TRBJ1-5; tentatively, D is TRBD1 (6 bases). The V gene lost 1 base and the J gene lost 1 base, with 11 bases spanning the gap. The CDR3 loop spans 16 amino acids. Looked up from germline, CDR1 is KGHSH and CDR2 is LQKENI. Here the CDR3 reads CASSPLGGLSNQPQHF. CDR3 coding DNA: TGTGCCAGCTCACCACTTGGGGGGCTGAGCAATCAGCCCCAGCATTTT.

The rearrangement joins TRBV2 to TRBJ2-1; no clear D. CDR1 and CDR2 (germline): SNHLY, FYNNEI. This CDR3 is 14 amino acids long. Trimming took 6 bases from V and 0 from J, leaving 9 bases between them. This CDR3 is CASRQSSSYNEQFF. DNA of the CDR3: TGTGCCAGCAGACAGAGTAGCTCCTACAATGAGCAGTTCTTC.